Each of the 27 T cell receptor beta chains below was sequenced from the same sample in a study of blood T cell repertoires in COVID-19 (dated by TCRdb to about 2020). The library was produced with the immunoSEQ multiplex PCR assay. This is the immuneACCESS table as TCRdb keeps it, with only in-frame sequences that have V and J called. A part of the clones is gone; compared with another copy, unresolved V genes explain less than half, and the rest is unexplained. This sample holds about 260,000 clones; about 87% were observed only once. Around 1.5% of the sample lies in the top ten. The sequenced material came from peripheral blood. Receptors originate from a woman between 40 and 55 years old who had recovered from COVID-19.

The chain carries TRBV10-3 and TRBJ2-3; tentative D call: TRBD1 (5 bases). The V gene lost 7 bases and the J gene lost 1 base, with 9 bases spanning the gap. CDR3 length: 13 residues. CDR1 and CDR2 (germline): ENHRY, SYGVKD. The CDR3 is CAIMGPGTDTQYF. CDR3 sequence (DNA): TGTGCCATCATGGGGCCTGGCACAGATACGCAGTATTTT.

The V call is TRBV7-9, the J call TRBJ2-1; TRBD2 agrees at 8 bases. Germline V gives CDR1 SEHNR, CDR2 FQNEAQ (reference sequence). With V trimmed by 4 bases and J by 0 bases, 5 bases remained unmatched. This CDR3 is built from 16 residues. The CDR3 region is CASSSPRGGSYNEQFF. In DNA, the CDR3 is TGTGCCAGCAGCTCCCCCCGGGGGGGCTCCTACAATGAGCAGTTCTTC.

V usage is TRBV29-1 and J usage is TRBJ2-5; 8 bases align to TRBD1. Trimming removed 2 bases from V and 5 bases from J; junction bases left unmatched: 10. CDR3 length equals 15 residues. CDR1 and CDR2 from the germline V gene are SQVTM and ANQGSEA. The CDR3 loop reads CSVEWEQGARETQYF. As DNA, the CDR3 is TGCAGCGTTGAATGGGAGCAGGGGGCGAGGGAGACCCAGTACTTC.

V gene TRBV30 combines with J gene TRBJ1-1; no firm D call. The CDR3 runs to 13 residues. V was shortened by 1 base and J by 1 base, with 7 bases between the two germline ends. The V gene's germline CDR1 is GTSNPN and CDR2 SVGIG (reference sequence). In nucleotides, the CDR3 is TGTGCCTGGAGTGGTAACAGGAACACTGAAGCTTTCTTT. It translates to CAWSGNRNTEAFF.

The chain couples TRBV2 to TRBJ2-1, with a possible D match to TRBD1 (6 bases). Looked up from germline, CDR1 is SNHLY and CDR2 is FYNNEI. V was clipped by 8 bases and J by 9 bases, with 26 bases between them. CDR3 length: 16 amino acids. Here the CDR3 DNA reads TGTGCCAGCGTTAACCCGACCGTTCACGAAGGGGGTGAGCAGTTCTTC. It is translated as CASVNPTVHEGGEQFF.

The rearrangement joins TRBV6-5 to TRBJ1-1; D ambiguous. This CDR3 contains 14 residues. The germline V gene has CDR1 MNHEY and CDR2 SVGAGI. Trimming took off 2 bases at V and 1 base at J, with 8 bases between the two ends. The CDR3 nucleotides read TGTGCCAGCAGTTACGGGCTAAGGAACACTGAAGCTTTCTTT. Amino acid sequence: CASSYGLRNTEAFF.

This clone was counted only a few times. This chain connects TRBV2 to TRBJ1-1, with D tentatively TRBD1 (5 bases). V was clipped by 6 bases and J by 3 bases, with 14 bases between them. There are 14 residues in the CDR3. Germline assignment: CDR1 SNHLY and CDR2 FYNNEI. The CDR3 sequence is CASSPGGSHTEAFF. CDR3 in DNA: TGTGCCAGCAGCCCTGGGGGGTCGCACACTGAAGCTTTCTTT.

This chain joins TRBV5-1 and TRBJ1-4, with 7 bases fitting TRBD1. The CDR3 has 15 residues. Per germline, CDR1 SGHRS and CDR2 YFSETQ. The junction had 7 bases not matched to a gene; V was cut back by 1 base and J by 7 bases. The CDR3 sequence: CASSLTGAGGEKLFF. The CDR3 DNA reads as TGCGCCAGCAGCTTGACAGGGGCAGGGGGTGAAAAACTGTTTTTT.

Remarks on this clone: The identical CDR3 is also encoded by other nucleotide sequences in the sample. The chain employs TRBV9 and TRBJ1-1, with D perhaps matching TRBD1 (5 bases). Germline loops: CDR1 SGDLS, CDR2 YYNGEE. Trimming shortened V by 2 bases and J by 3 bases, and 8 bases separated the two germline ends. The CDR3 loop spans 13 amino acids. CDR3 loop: CASSVGGDTEAFF. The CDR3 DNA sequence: TGTGCCAGCAGCGTCGGAGGGGACACTGAAGCTTTCTTT.

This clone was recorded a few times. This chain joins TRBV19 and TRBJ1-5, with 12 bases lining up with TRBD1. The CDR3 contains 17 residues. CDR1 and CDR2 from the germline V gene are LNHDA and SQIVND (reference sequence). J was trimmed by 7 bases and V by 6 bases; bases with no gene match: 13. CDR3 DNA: TGTGCCAGTAGAAGTGGGACAGGGGGCATCTCCGGGCAGCCCCAGCATTTT. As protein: CASRSGTGGISGQPQHF.

CDR3 bases: TGCAGCGTTGGCCTTACAGGGGGCAGGTTCACAGATACGCAGTATTTT. Amino acid sequence: CSVGLTGGRFTDTQYF. V is TRBV29-1 and J is TRBJ2-3; 9 nucleotides line up with TRBD1. The germline CDR1 and CDR2 sequences are SQVTM and ANQGSEA. V lost 4 bases to trimming and J lost 2 bases; unmatched junction nucleotides: 10. The CDR3 has 16 amino acids.

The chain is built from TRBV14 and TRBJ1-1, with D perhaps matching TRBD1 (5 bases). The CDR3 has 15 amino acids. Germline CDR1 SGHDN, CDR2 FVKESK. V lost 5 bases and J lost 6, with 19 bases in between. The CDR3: CASSTFRGEVSEAFF. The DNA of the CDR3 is TGTGCCAGCAGCACCTTTAGGGGCGAGGTCTCTGAAGCTTTCTTT. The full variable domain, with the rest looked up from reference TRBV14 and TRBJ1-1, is EAGVTQFPSHSVIEKGQTVTLRCDPISGHDNLYWYRRVMGKEIKFLLHFVKESKQDESGMPNNRFLAERTGGTYSTLKVQPAELEDSGVYFCASSTFRGEVSEAFFGQGTRLTVV.

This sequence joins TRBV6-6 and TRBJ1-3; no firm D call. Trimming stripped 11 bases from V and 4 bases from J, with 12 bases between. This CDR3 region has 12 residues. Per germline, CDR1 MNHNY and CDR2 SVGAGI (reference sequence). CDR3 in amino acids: CASRGVGNTIYF. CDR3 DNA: TGTGCCTCCCGGGGAGTCGGAAACACCATATATTTT.

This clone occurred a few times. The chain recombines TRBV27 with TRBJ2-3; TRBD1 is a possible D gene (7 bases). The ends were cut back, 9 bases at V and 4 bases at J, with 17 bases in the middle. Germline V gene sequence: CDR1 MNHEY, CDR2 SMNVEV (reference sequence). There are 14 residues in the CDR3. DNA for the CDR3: TGTGCCAGTTCGGACAGGTCGGGGGCAGATACGCAGTATTTT. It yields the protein CASSDRSGADTQYF.

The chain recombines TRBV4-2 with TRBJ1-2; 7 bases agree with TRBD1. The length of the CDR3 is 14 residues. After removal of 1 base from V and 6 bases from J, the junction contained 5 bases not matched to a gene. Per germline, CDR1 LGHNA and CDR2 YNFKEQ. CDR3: CASSQVDRVNGYTF. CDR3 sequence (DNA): TGTGCCAGCAGCCAAGTCGACAGGGTAAATGGCTACACCTTC.

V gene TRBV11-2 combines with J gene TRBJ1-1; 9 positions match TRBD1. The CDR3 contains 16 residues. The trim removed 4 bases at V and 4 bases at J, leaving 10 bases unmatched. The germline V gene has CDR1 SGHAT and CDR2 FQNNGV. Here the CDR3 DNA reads TGTGCCAGCAGCTCATGGGACAGGGTGGGCCTCACTGAAGCTTTCTTT. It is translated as CASSSWDRVGLTEAFF. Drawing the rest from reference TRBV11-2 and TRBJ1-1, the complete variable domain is EAGVAQSPRYKIIEKRQSVAFWCNPISGHATLYWYQQILGQGPKLLIQFQNNGVVDDSQLPKDRFSAERLKGVDSTLKIQPAKLEDSAVYLCASSSWDRVGLTEAFFGQGTRLTVV.

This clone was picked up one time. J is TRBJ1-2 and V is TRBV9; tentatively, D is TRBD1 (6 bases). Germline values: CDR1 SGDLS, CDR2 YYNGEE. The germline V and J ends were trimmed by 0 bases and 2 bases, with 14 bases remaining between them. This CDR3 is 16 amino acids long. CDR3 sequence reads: CASSVATGQRNYGYTF. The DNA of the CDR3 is TGTGCCAGCAGCGTAGCCACAGGGCAACGGAACTATGGCTACACCTTC.

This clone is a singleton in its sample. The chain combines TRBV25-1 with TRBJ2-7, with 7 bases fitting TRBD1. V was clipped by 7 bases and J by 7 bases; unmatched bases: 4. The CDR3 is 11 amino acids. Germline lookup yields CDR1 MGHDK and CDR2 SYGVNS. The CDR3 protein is CASTRGREQYF. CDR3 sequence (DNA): TGTGCCAGCACTAGGGGGCGAGAGCAGTACTTC.

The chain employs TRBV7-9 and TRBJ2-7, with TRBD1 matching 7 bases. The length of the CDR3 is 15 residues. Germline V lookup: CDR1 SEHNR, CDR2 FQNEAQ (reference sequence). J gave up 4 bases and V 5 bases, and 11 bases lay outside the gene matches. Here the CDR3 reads CASSLWTGSPYEQYF. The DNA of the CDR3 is TGTGCCAGCAGCCTATGGACAGGCTCGCCGTACGAGCAGTACTTC.

CDR3 DNA: TGTGCCAGCAGCTCTAACCCGGGACAGGGGGCGTCTGTTCAGTACTTC. This encodes CASSSNPGQGASVQYF. The V and J genes are TRBV9 and TRBJ2-4, with TRBD1 matching 12 bases. This CDR3 is built from 16 residues. CDR1 and CDR2 from the germline V gene are SGDLS and YYNGEE. J gave up 11 bases and V 4 bases, and 13 bases lay outside the gene matches.

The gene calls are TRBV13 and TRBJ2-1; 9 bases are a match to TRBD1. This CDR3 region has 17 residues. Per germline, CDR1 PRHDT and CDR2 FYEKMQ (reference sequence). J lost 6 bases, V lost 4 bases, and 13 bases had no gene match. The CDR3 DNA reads TGTGCCAGCAGCTCGCCGGTTTCGGGACAGGGTCCCAATGAGCAGTTCTTC. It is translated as CASSSPVSGQGPNEQFF.

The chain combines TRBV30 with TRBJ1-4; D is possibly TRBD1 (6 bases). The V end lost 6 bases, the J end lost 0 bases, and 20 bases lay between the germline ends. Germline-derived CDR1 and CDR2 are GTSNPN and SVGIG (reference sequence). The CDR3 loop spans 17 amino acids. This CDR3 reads CACPPGGQVATNEKLFF. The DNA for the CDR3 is TGTGCCTGCCCCCCGGGGGGGCAAGTCGCAACTAATGAAAAACTGTTTTTT.

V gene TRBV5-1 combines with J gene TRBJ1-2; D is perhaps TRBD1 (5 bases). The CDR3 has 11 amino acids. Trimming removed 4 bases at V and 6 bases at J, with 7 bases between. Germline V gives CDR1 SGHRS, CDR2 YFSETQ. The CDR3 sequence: CASSQGNGYTF. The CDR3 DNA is TGCGCCAGCAGCCAGGGTAATGGCTACACCTTC.

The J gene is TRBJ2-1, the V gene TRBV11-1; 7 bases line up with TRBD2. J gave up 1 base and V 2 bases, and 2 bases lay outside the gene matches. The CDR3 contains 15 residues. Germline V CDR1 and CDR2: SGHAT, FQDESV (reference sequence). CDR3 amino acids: CASSLWGGSYNEQFF. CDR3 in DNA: TGTGCCAGCAGCTTATGGGGGGGGTCCTACAATGAGCAGTTCTTC.

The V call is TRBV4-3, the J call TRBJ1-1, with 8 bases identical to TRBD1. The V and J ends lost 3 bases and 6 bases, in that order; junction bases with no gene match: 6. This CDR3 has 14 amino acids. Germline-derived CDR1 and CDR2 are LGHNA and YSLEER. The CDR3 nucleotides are TGCGCCAGCAGCCAGGACAGGGACGACGCTGAAGCTTTCTTT. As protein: CASSQDRDDAEAFF.

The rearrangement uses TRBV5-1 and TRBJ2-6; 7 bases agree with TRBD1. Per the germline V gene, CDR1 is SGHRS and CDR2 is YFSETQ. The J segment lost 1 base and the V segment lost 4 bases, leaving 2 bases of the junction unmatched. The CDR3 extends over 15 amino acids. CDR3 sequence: CASSPTGSGANVLTF. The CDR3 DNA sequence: TGCGCCAGCAGCCCGACAGGGTCTGGGGCCAACGTCCTGACTTTC.

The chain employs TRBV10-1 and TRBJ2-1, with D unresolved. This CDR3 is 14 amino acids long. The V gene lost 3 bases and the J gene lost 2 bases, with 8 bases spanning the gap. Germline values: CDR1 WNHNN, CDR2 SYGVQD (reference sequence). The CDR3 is CASSEAITYNEQFF. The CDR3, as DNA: TGCGCCAGCAGTGAAGCGATCACCTACAATGAGCAGTTCTTC.